These T cell receptor beta chains were read from a single sample in a study of beta chain features in type 1 diabetes. Repertoires were generated with immunoSEQ multiplex PCR, while TCRdb's copy carries only in-frame clones and drops some. This table holds fewer than 110,000 clones, about 26% found once. The specimen sequenced was central memory CD4+ T cells from blood. These TCRs come from a young woman with type 1 diabetes. CDR3s include the opening cysteine and the closing phenylalanine or tryptophan. The order of the fields is J gene, D gene, V gene, CDR3 protein. D genes are given only for firm matches.

J gene: TRBJ2-1; D gene: NA; V gene: TRBV10-3; CDR3 protein: CAIRRGGDYNEQFF
J gene: TRBJ2-2; D gene: NA; V gene: TRBV7-8; CDR3 protein: CASSFLAANTGELFF
J gene: TRBJ1-3; D gene: TRBD1; V gene: TRBV5-1; CDR3 protein: CASSPELRGQSGNTIYF
J gene: TRBJ2-2; D gene: NA; V gene: TRBV18; CDR3 protein: CASSYQGSTGELFF
J gene: TRBJ1-5; D gene: TRBD1; V gene: TRBV28; CDR3 protein: CASAGTGGSQPQHF
J gene: TRBJ1-1; D gene: NA; V gene: TRBV28; CDR3 protein: CASSRFRVPAFF
J gene: TRBJ2-5; D gene: NA; V gene: TRBV5-6; CDR3 protein: CASSLIADGETQYF
J gene: TRBJ2-3; D gene: TRBD2; V gene: TRBV29-1; CDR3 protein: CSVRLAAGSDTQYF
J gene: TRBJ2-3; D gene: NA; V gene: TRBV6-5; CDR3 protein: CASSYAGVKDTQYF
J gene: TRBJ1-4; D gene: NA; V gene: TRBV5-1; CDR3 protein: CASSLDGGDEKLFF
J gene: TRBJ1-1; D gene: NA; V gene: TRBV5-1; CDR3 protein: CASSTGFHTEAFF
J gene: TRBJ1-2; D gene: NA; V gene: TRBV9; CDR3 protein: CASSVERDYGYTF
J gene: TRBJ1-4; D gene: NA; V gene: TRBV19; CDR3 protein: CASSVTPGTTNEKLFF
J gene: TRBJ2-7; D gene: TRBD2; V gene: TRBV5-1; CDR3 protein: CASSPVGLAGGGLRRYEQYF
J gene: TRBJ2-1; D gene: TRBD2; V gene: TRBV29-1; CDR3 protein: CSVDETSGGEQFF
J gene: TRBJ2-7; D gene: TRBD1; V gene: TRBV28; CDR3 protein: CASSRSGQGAKKQYF
J gene: TRBJ1-1; D gene: TRBD1; V gene: TRBV4-1; CDR3 protein: CASSQPRGQENTEAFF
J gene: TRBJ2-3; D gene: TRBD2; V gene: TRBV28; CDR3 protein: CASSGGGVADTQYF
J gene: TRBJ2-3; D gene: NA; V gene: TRBV5-1; CDR3 protein: CASSKPGTDTQYF
J gene: TRBJ2-2; D gene: NA; V gene: TRBV11-2; CDR3 protein: CASSVSGTGELFF
J gene: TRBJ2-1; D gene: NA; V gene: TRBV7-3; CDR3 protein: CASSPSSSGGEQFF
J gene: TRBJ2-7; D gene: TRBD2; V gene: TRBV5-8; CDR3 protein: CASSYFEGSAGGRYEQYF
J gene: TRBJ2-3; D gene: TRBD2; V gene: TRBV4-3; CDR3 protein: CASSQGDGAGDTQYF